The 12 T cell receptor beta chains given below trace back to one sample, sequenced in a study of beta chain features in type 1 diabetes. Reverse transcribing all isolated RNA meant expressed TCRB transcripts were sequenced. Profiling relied on immunoSEQ multiplex PCR, and the TCRdb table lists in-frame clones only, not all of them. The table includes some 150,000 clones, 6% to 7.5% detected once. Sequencing was carried out using central memory CD4+ T cells from blood. Receptors were obtained from a young woman in good health.

The chain combines TRBV27 with TRBJ1-4; D is unclear. The V and J ends lost 5 bases and 6 bases respectively, with 10 bases between them. The germline V gene has CDR1 MNHEY and CDR2 SMNVEV (reference sequence). The CDR3 consists of 13 residues. The CDR3 loop is CASSPTHYEKLFF. The CDR3 bases are TGTGCCAGCAGTCCGACACATTATGAAAAACTGTTTTTT.

The chain uses TRBV7-2 and TRBJ2-1; weak D call: TRBD2 (6 bases). This CDR3 is built from 14 residues. Germline V CDR1 and CDR2: SGHTA, FQGNSA. V was pared by 7 bases and J by 4 bases, with 14 bases between. The CDR3 DNA reads TGTGCCAGCACTTCGTCGGGGAGGTACAATGAGCAGTTCTTC. This sequence encodes CASTSSGRYNEQFF.

This CDR3 reads CASSLWGTIGADTEAFF. The DNA for the CDR3 is TGTGCCAGCAGCTTATGGGGGACTATTGGGGCTGACACTGAAGCTTTCTTT. The chain uses TRBV7-8 and TRBJ1-1; D is perhaps TRBD1 (5 bases). Trimming removed 2 bases from V and 3 bases from J, with 19 bases in between. The CDR3 is 17 amino acids. The V gene's germline CDR1 is SGHVS and CDR2 FQNEAQ.

This clone occurred many times. The chain has TRBV9 and TRBJ2-1; no clear D. This CDR3 has 16 amino acids. The V end was cut by 1 base, the J end by 1 base, with 12 bases between. Germline V gene lookup returns CDR1 SGDLS and CDR2 YYNGEE. CDR3 sequence: CASSVMSAASYNEQFF. CDR3 bases: TGTGCCAGCAGCGTAATGTCGGCGGCGTCCTACAATGAGCAGTTCTTC.

This clone was found a few times. The genes are TRBV2 and TRBJ2-7, with D tentatively TRBD2 (5 bases). The CDR3 totals 16 residues. Trimming removed 8 bases from V and 6 bases from J, with 26 bases in between. Germline CDR1 is SNHLY and CDR2 is FYNNEI. The CDR3 region has the DNA TGTGCCAGCCAAAAAGTGGTTGCTGCAGGACTGAGCGAGCAGTACTTC. Its translation: CASQKVVAAGLSEQYF.

The chain carries TRBV7-3 and TRBJ2-3; D not certain. Germline-derived CDR1 and CDR2 are SGHTA and FQGTGA. V gave up 4 bases and J gave up 4 bases, with 9 bases separating them. The CDR3 is made up of 13 amino acids. The CDR3 DNA sequence: TGTGCCAGCAGCTATACCCCGGCAGATACGCAGTATTTT. It codes for CASSYTPADTQYF.

This clone turned up a few times. V usage is TRBV6-5 and J usage is TRBJ2-2; D is unresolved. Germline-derived CDR1 and CDR2 are MNHEY and SVGAGI. The V gene lost 6 bases and the J gene lost 6 bases, with 11 bases spanning the gap. This CDR3 region has 13 residues. DNA of the CDR3: TGTGCCAGCAGCCGGAGAGGCCCCGGGGAGCTGTTTTTT. This gives the protein CASSRRGPGELFF.

This sequence joins TRBV2 and TRBJ1-5; 11 nucleotides agree with TRBD1. Germline loops: CDR1 SNHLY, CDR2 FYNNEI. The V segment lost 7 bases and the J segment 6 bases; nucleotides outside the gene matches: 2. CDR3 length: 13 amino acids. The CDR3 DNA sequence: TGTGCCAGCAAGGGACAGGGGGTTCAGCCCCAGCATTTT. Translating gives CASKGQGVQPQHF. Full variable domain (remainder filled in from reference TRBV2 and TRBJ1-5): EPEVTQTPSHQVTQMGQEVILRCVPISNHLYFYWYRQILGQKVEFLVSFYNNEISEKSEIFDDQFSVERPDGSNFTLKIRSTKLEDSAMYFCASKGQGVQPQHFGDGTRLSIL.

The chain combines TRBV29-1 with TRBJ1-5; D is uncertain. The V end was cut by 6 bases, the J end by 3 bases, with 12 bases between. Germline loops: CDR1 SQVTM, CDR2 ANQGSEA. The CDR3 extends over 13 amino acids. The CDR3 loop is CSVRVQPNQPQHF. The CDR3, as DNA: TGCAGCGTGAGGGTCCAGCCCAATCAGCCCCAGCATTTT.

The J gene is TRBJ1-1, the V gene TRBV6-6, with 8 bases fitting TRBD1. The V segment lost 6 bases and the J segment 4 bases; nucleotides outside the gene matches: 4. The CDR3 runs 13 residues. Looked up from germline, CDR1 is MNHNY and CDR2 is SVGAGI (reference sequence). CDR3 residues: CASRAGGITEAFF. The DNA of the CDR3 is TGTGCCAGCAGGGCAGGGGGCATCACTGAAGCTTTCTTT.

This clone was picked up a small number of times. The gene calls are TRBV15 and TRBJ2-3; D gene ambiguous. This CDR3 spans 16 amino acids. V was cut by 0 bases and J by 0 bases, with 10 bases left in between. Looked up from germline, CDR1 is LNHNV and CDR2 is YYDKDF (reference sequence). The CDR3 here is CATSRDSSPSTDTQYF. DNA for the CDR3: TGTGCCACCAGCAGAGATTCGAGCCCTAGCACAGATACGCAGTATTTT.

J is TRBJ2-7 and V is TRBV11-2; 7 bases fit TRBD2. Germline V gives CDR1 SGHAT, CDR2 FQNNGV. This CDR3 is 16 amino acids long. V gave up 2 bases and J gave up 3 bases; unmatched junction bases: 10. The CDR3 DNA sequence: TGTGCCAGCAGCTTATCGTCGGGGCTAGCGGACTACGAGCAGTACTTC. It codes for CASSLSSGLADYEQYF.